This entry lists 25 T cell receptor beta chains sequenced from one sample in a study of OX40 agonist ivuxolimab in advanced cancers. The repertoire was sequenced with immunoSEQ multiplex PCR; TCRdb's copy has only in-frame clones and lacks some. The table records some 70,000 clones, approximately 80% of them present only once. This material consisted of CD4+ or CD8+ T cells sorted from blood, taken in a trial of the OX40 agonist ivuxolimab. The receptors were gathered from an adult with an advanced solid tumor such as melanoma, head and neck, liver or kidney cancer.

The chain carries TRBV2 and TRBJ2-3; 11 bases match TRBD2. Trimming cost V 4 bases and J 5 bases; bases outside gene matches: 5. The CDR3 runs to 15 residues. The V gene's germline CDR1 is SNHLY and CDR2 FYNNEI. CDR3 sequence: CASSVVSGGGDTQYF. The CDR3 DNA is TGTGCCAGCAGTGTGGTTAGCGGGGGGGGAGATACGCAGTATTTT.

The genes are TRBV2 and TRBJ1-6; 8 nucleotides align to TRBD1. With V trimmed by 7 bases and J by 9 bases, 8 bases remained unmatched. The CDR3 is 14 residues long. CDR1 and CDR2 (germline): SNHLY, FYNNEI. This chain's CDR3 is CASIPQGARSPLHF. CDR3 DNA sequence: TGTGCCAGCATCCCTCAGGGGGCCCGTTCACCCCTCCACTTT.

This clone was counted once. This chain connects TRBV9 to TRBJ2-3, with a possible D match to TRBD2 (5 bases). This CDR3 is built from 14 residues. The germline V gene has CDR1 SGDLS and CDR2 YYNGEE. The germline V and J ends were trimmed by 0 bases and 4 bases, with 9 bases remaining between them. The CDR3 coding sequence is TGTGCCAGCAGCGTAGACGGGCGGGCAGATACGCAGTATTTT. It translates to CASSVDGRADTQYF.

The V call is TRBV6-5, the J call TRBJ2-7; 7 nucleotides line up with TRBD2. The ends lost 0 bases at V and 3 bases at J; junction bases unmatched: 2. Germline V gives CDR1 MNHEY, CDR2 SVGAGI. The CDR3 contains 14 residues. In DNA, the CDR3 is TGTGCCAGCAGTTACTCCGGGGGGTTCTACGAGCAGTACTTC. Amino acids: CASSYSGGFYEQYF.

The gene calls are TRBV5-8 and TRBJ1-1; D is uncertain. The germline V and J ends were trimmed by 2 bases and 4 bases, with 9 bases remaining between them. Germline V gene data show CDR1 as SGHTS and CDR2 as YDEGEE. There are 13 residues in the CDR3. The CDR3 bases are TGTGCCAGCAGCTTTGAGAGGCGCACTGAAGCTTTCTTT. This codes for CASSFERRTEAFF.

V and J are TRBV7-3 and TRBJ2-7, with TRBD2 matching over 10 bases. The CDR3 is 15 residues long. Germline V lookup: CDR1 SGHTA, CDR2 FQGTGA. The V segment lost 2 bases and the J segment 2 bases; nucleotides outside the gene matches: 3. DNA for the CDR3: TGTGCCAGCAGCTTACAAGCGGGGGGGGCCTACGAGCAGTACTTC. It is translated as CASSLQAGGAYEQYF.

This chain uses TRBV5-1 with TRBJ1-1; D ambiguous. V lost 4 bases, J lost 6 bases, and 16 bases lay in between. Per germline, CDR1 SGHRS and CDR2 YFSETQ. The CDR3 runs 14 residues. CDR3 coding DNA: TGCGCCAGCAGCCTTGGCCGGACCGCCGCTGAAGCTTTCTTT. This gives the protein CASSLGRTAAEAFF.

The CDR3: CASSLVLQGNYGYTF. CDR3 DNA sequence: TGTGCCAGCAGCTTAGTATTGCAGGGAAACTATGGCTACACCTTC. The chain links TRBV7-2 to TRBJ1-2; TRBD1 might be the D (5 bases). V was cut by 1 base and J by 2 bases, with 11 bases left in between. The CDR3 is 15 residues long. CDR1 SGHTA and CDR2 FQGNSA come from the germline V gene.

This clone appeared once. The chain joins TRBV6-6 to TRBJ1-1, with D possibly TRBD1 on 5 matching bases. Trimming removed 5 bases from V and 3 bases from J, with 16 bases in between. CDR3 length: 15 amino acids. From germline, CDR1 is MNHNY and CDR2 SVGAGI (reference sequence). The CDR3 DNA follows: TGTGCCAGCAGTCTCACACCAGGGTTGGACACTGAAGCTTTCTTT. Translated, it gives CASSLTPGLDTEAFF.

V is TRBV19 and J is TRBJ2-5, with no clear D. The ends were cut back, 0 bases at V and 5 bases at J, with 7 bases in the middle. This CDR3 region has 13 residues. Germline V CDR1 and CDR2: LNHDA, SQIVND (reference sequence). The chain's CDR3 is CASSIEVTETQYF. The CDR3 DNA reads as TGTGCCAGTAGTATAGAGGTAACGGAGACCCAGTACTTC.

The chain is built from TRBV7-9 and TRBJ2-2, with 9 bases lining up with TRBD1. CDR1 is SEHNR, CDR2 FQNEAQ, per germline (reference sequence). The CDR3 sequence is 17 residues long. Losses at the gene ends were 2 bases for V and 4 bases for J; bases not matched to a gene: 8. The CDR3 loop is CASSLYGQGSATGELFF. DNA of the CDR3: TGTGCCAGCAGCTTATACGGACAGGGGTCTGCCACCGGGGAGCTGTTTTTT. The whole variable domain, filled in from reference TRBV7-9 and TRBJ2-2, reads DTGVSQNPRHKITKRGQNVTFRCDPISEHNRLYWYRQTLGQGPEFLTYFQNEAQLEKSRLLSDRFSAERPKGSFSTLEIQRTEQGDSAMYLCASSLYGQGSATGELFFGEGSRLTVL.

The chain recombines TRBV7-2 with TRBJ2-7, with D perhaps matching TRBD2 (6 bases). V shed 0 bases and J shed 1 base, with 10 bases lying between them. The length of the CDR3 is 15 residues. Germline V gene data show CDR1 as SGHTA and CDR2 as FQGNSA. CDR3: CASSLAWGTSYEQYF. The CDR3 DNA reads as TGTGCCAGCAGCTTAGCGTGGGGGACTTCCTACGAGCAGTACTTC.

The chain combines TRBV7-9 with TRBJ2-2; TRBD1 matches 10 bases. This CDR3 spans 15 amino acids. Trimming at V came to 3 bases and at J to 8 bases, leaving 6 bases not matched to a gene. Germline values: CDR1 SEHNR, CDR2 FQNEAQ (reference sequence). The CDR3 DNA follows: TGTGCCAGCAGCTTCGGGACAGGGGTCACTGGGGAGCTGTTTTTT. Translation gives CASSFGTGVTGELFF.

The DNA of the CDR3 is TGTGCCAGCAGTCCCCCGGGAGCCTATAATTCACCCCTCCACTTT. Protein sequence: CASSPPGAYNSPLHF. This chain uses TRBV6-6 with TRBJ1-6; D unclear. This CDR3 is built from 15 residues. Germline assignment: CDR1 MNHNY and CDR2 SVGAGI (reference sequence). V lost 5 bases, J lost 2 bases, and 10 bases lay in between.

The rearrangement links TRBV4-3 to TRBJ2-3; either TRBD1 or TRBD2 may supply D (5 bases each). This CDR3 is 14 amino acids long. V gave up 1 base and J gave up 7 bases, with 12 bases separating them. CDR1 and CDR2 (germline): LGHNA, YSLEER. CDR3 sequence reads: CASSQVDGAHTQYF. The CDR3 bases are TGCGCCAGCAGCCAAGTGGACGGGGCCCATACGCAGTATTTT.

This clone was detected a few times. The chain combines TRBV19 with TRBJ1-5; no definite D call. This CDR3 contains 15 residues. Germline values: CDR1 LNHDA, CDR2 SQIVND (reference sequence). The V gene lost 7 bases and the J gene lost 5 bases, with 18 bases spanning the gap. In nucleotides, the CDR3 is TGTGCCAGTAAGGGCATTGGAGCGAAAGATCAGCCCCAGCATTTT. It yields the protein CASKGIGAKDQPQHF. The whole variable domain, filled in from reference TRBV19 and TRBJ1-5, reads DGGITQSPKYLFRKEGQNVTLSCEQNLNHDAMYWYRQDPGQGLRLIYYSQIVNDFQKGDIAEGYSVSREKKESFPLTVTSAQKNPTAFYLCASKGIGAKDQPQHFGDGTRLSIL.

CDR3 residues: CASSDTWRVEGYTF. As DNA, the CDR3 is TGTGCCAGCAGTGATACATGGAGAGTCGAGGGCTACACCTTC. This chain connects TRBV6-1 to TRBJ1-2, with unresolved D. This CDR3 region has 14 residues. V dropped 3 bases and J dropped 8 bases, with 16 bases sitting between them. Germline V gene lookup returns CDR1 MNHNS and CDR2 SASEGT.

V and J are TRBV5-1 and TRBJ2-5, with TRBD2 matching 8 bases. Germline V lookup: CDR1 SGHRS, CDR2 YFSETQ. CDR3 length: 15 residues. V lost 1 base to trimming and J lost 3 bases; unmatched junction nucleotides: 5. The CDR3 bases are TGCGCCAGCAGCTTGAGACTAGCGAGGGAAGAGACCCAGTACTTC. Its translation: CASSLRLAREETQYF. The complete variable domain, with remaining parts taken from reference TRBV5-1 and TRBJ2-5, reads KAGVTQTPRYLIKTRGQQVTLSCSPISGHRSVSWYQQTPGQGLQFLFEYFSETQRNKGNFPGRFSGRQFSNSRSEMNVSTLELGDSALYLCASSLRLAREETQYFGPGTRLLVL.

CDR3 DNA sequence: TGTGCCAGCTCACCGGGGGGTAGTGAGACCCAGTACTTC. Its translation: CASSPGGSETQYF. V usage is TRBV18 and J usage is TRBJ2-5; possibly TRBD2 for D (6 bases). The CDR3 length is 13 residues. Trimming shortened V by 3 bases and J by 5 bases, and 10 bases separated the two germline ends. Germline assignment: CDR1 KGHSH and CDR2 LQKENI.

This clone was picked up one time. The V gene is TRBV6-5, the J gene TRBJ1-1; D not certain. The CDR3 has 14 amino acids. Germline assignment: CDR1 MNHEY and CDR2 SVGAGI. V was trimmed by 5 bases and J by 1 base, leaving 11 bases between them. CDR3 nucleotide sequence: TGTGCCAGCAGTCAAAGGACGGGGAACACTGAAGCTTTCTTT. Translating it yields CASSQRTGNTEAFF.

This chain joins TRBV15 and TRBJ2-7; D tentatively fits TRBD1 or TRBD2 (7 bases each). V dropped 0 bases and J dropped 6 bases, with 15 bases sitting between them. CDR1 and CDR2 (germline): LNHNV, YYDKDF (reference sequence). The length of the CDR3 is 15 residues. CDR3 sequence: CATSRDQGRGGEQYF. In DNA form, the CDR3 reads TGTGCCACCAGCAGAGATCAGGGCAGGGGGGGCGAGCAGTACTTC.

The V gene is TRBV29-1, the J gene TRBJ2-5; TRBD1 aligns across 9 bases. CDR3 length: 12 amino acids. The germline CDR1 and CDR2 sequences are SQVTM and ANQGSEA. The junction had 3 bases not matched to a gene; V was cut back by 7 bases and J by 3 bases. Here the CDR3 DNA reads TGCAGCGGATGGACAGGGGAAGAGACCCAGTACTTC. Amino acid sequence: CSGWTGEETQYF.

The chain links TRBV5-6 to TRBJ2-5; 7 positions match TRBD2. CDR3 length: 12 residues. Losses at the gene ends were 4 bases for V and 7 bases for J; bases not matched to a gene: 4. Germline values: CDR1 SGHDT, CDR2 YYEEEE. The CDR3 here is CASSGSGGTQYF. CDR3 DNA: TGTGCCAGCAGCGGATCGGGGGGGACCCAGTACTTC.

V usage is TRBV4-2 and J usage is TRBJ2-3, with a possible D match to TRBD2 (5 bases). This CDR3 comprises 12 residues. Deletions cut 1 base from V and 6 bases from J, with 5 bases between. In germline, CDR1 is LGHNA, CDR2 YNFKEQ. The DNA for the CDR3 is TGTGCCAGCAGCCAAGTAGCGGATACGCAGTATTTT. Protein product: CASSQVADTQYF.

This sequence joins TRBV7-2 and TRBJ2-7; 9 positions agree with TRBD1. The J segment lost 5 bases and the V segment lost 2 bases, leaving 7 bases of the junction unmatched. Per germline, CDR1 SGHTA and CDR2 FQGNSA. CDR3 length: 15 amino acids. CDR3 nucleotides: TGTGCCAGCAGCTTACGATCCGGACAGGGGAACGAGCAGTACTTC. It codes for CASSLRSGQGNEQYF.